What follows is one T cell receptor (beta chain) and its context. Authors' processing steps: By means of reference gene primer amplification, nucleated cell counts were estimated. Generated by immunoSEQ multiplex PCR, the TCRdb table keeps only in-frame clones and is missing some. V, J and clone size are taken as reported in that table, and D and trimming were inferred from the DNA itself. The repertoire includes 270,000 or so clones, about 89% of them detected once, and about 8.6% sits in the top ten. Germline CDR1 is SQVTM and CDR2 is ANQGSEA. With 3 bases removed from V and 3 bases from J, the gap between germline ends came to 8 bases. CDR3 length: 13 residues. The source of the sample is a study of blood T cell repertoires in COVID-19. Background on the study: COVID-19 samples collected from the United States, Italy and Spain covered acute and convalescent phases. T cells, B-cell-depleted T cells, or PBMCs provided the cDNA or gDNA that served as material.

The chain recombines TRBV29-1 with TRBJ2-2; D gene unclear. The specimen sequenced was peripheral blood. This TCR came from a man aged 35 to 55 with active or convalescent COVID-19. The DNA of the CDR3 is TGCAGCGTTGACGTCGGAGACACCGGGGAGCTGTTTTTT. This encodes CSVDVGDTGELFF.